This T cell receptor beta chain was sequenced during a study of blood T cell repertoires in COVID-19. Original analysis: Quantification of nucleated cells was approximated via reference gene primer amplification. Sequencing used immunoSEQ multiplex PCR; TCRdb keeps in-frame clones, though not all of them. That table gives V, J and clone size, and the DNA gave D and trimming. The table lists 300,000 to 400,000 clones, 70% to 90% of them singletons. Patients in Seattle were enrolled during active infection, then followed longitudinally. Germline loops: CDR1 LGHNA, CDR2 YSLEER. The CDR3 covers 17 residues. V lost 1 base to trimming and J lost 2 bases; unmatched junction nucleotides: 3.

This sequence originates from a woman aged 25 to 39 with COVID-19, enrolled during active disease. Sequenced: peripheral blood. The J gene is TRBJ2-3, the V gene TRBV4-3, with 13 bases matching TRBD2. The CDR3 sequence: CASSQGLAGGLTDTQYF. The CDR3 DNA sequence: TGCGCCAGCAGCCAAGGACTAGCGGGGGGTCTCACAGATACGCAGTATTTT.